This passage covers 27 T cell receptor beta chains from one sample sequenced in a study of graft-versus-host responses after intestinal transplantation. This table comes from immunoSEQ multiplex PCR, and its TCRdb copy is limited to in-frame clones, with some not included. The table records 40,000 or so clones, about 95% of them present only once. Sequencing used PBMCs, obtained 16 days after intestinal transplant. These receptors all stem from a human patient who received an intestinal transplant, so some T cells may come from the graft donor.

This chain uses TRBV27 with TRBJ2-5, with D tentatively TRBD1 (5 bases). Trimming took 5 bases from V and 0 from J, leaving 10 bases between them. The length of the CDR3 is 14 residues. CDR1 is MNHEY, CDR2 SMNVEV, per germline (reference sequence). The CDR3 DNA reads as TGTGCCAGCAGTCAACAGGTGAACCAAGAGACCCAGTACTTC. It is translated as CASSQQVNQETQYF.

In this sample, this clone turned up once. This rearrangement joins TRBV19 to TRBJ1-1; maybe TRBD1 (5 bases). Germline V gene data show CDR1 as LNHDA and CDR2 as SQIVND (reference sequence). V lost 8 bases, J lost 3 bases, and 19 bases lay in between. The CDR3 spans 15 residues. CDR3 protein: CASYQGSLGDTEAFF. CDR3 sequence (DNA): TGTGCCAGTTATCAGGGTAGCTTAGGGGACACTGAAGCTTTCTTT.

The rearrangement joins TRBV5-4 to TRBJ1-1; TRBD1 is a possible D gene (5 bases). Germline V CDR1 and CDR2: SGHNT, YYREEE (reference sequence). Deletions cut 4 bases from V and 1 base from J, with 8 bases between. The CDR3 loop spans 13 amino acids. This chain's CDR3 is CASSVRGNTEAFF. The CDR3 coding sequence is TGTGCCAGCAGCGTTAGGGGGAACACTGAAGCTTTCTTT.

The chain joins TRBV19 to TRBJ2-5, with 7 bases fitting TRBD2. This CDR3 is built from 17 residues. V was pared by 4 bases and J by 0 bases, with 11 bases of the junction left unmatched. The germline V gene encodes CDR1 LNHDA and CDR2 SQIVND (reference sequence). This chain's CDR3 is CASSTLIALADQETQYF. DNA of the CDR3: TGTGCCAGTAGTACTCTGATCGCGCTAGCGGACCAAGAGACCCAGTACTTC.

J is TRBJ2-1 and V is TRBV4-1; D not resolved. The germline CDR1 and CDR2 sequences are MGHRA and YSYEKL. Trimming shortened V by 1 base and J by 5 bases, and 9 bases separated the two germline ends. This CDR3 has 14 amino acids. CDR3 region: CASSQGPHDNEQFF. CDR3 nucleotide sequence: TGCGCCAGCAGCCAAGGGCCCCACGACAATGAGCAGTTCTTC.

V and J are TRBV28 and TRBJ1-5; 9 bases agree with TRBD1. Germline CDR1 and CDR2: MDHEN and SYDVKM. The junction had 4 bases not matched to a gene; V was cut back by 4 bases and J by 6 bases. This CDR3 comprises 14 residues. The CDR3 loop is CASSWGTGSQPQHF. Here the CDR3 DNA reads TGTGCCAGCAGTTGGGGGACAGGGTCTCAGCCCCAGCATTTT. Supplemented by reference TRBV28 and TRBJ1-5, the full variable domain reads DVKVTQSSRYLVKRTGEKVFLECVQDMDHENMFWYRQDPGLGLRLIYFSYDVKMKEKGDIPEGYSVSREKKERFSLILESASTNQTSMYLCASSWGTGSQPQHFGDGTRLSIL.

The chain uses TRBV7-9 and TRBJ2-1, with D hard to call. There are 14 residues in the CDR3. V was trimmed by 4 bases and J by 10 bases, leaving 17 bases between them. Germline V gene lookup returns CDR1 SEHNR and CDR2 FQNEAQ (reference sequence). CDR3 sequence reads: CASSSPGPLYEQFF. The DNA of the CDR3 is TGTGCCAGCAGCTCCCCTGGCCCACTTTACGAGCAGTTCTTC.

The chain's CDR3 is CASSPQGASYEQYF. CDR3 nucleotide sequence: TGTGCCAGTAGTCCCCAGGGGGCCTCCTACGAGCAGTACTTC. The chain uses TRBV19 and TRBJ2-7; 8 bases fit TRBD1. This CDR3 has 14 amino acids. The germline CDR1 and CDR2 sequences are LNHDA and SQIVND (reference sequence). The trim removed 5 bases at V and 0 bases at J, leaving 3 bases unmatched. The whole variable domain, remainder taken from reference TRBV19 and TRBJ2-7, is DGGITQSPKYLFRKEGQNVTLSCEQNLNHDAMYWYRQDPGQGLRLIYYSQIVNDFQKGDIAEGYSVSREKKESFPLTVTSAQKNPTAFYLCASSPQGASYEQYFGPGTRLTVT.

The chain links TRBV14 to TRBJ2-7, with unresolved D. V was clipped by 9 bases and J by 0 bases, with 3 bases between them. This CDR3 is 10 amino acids long. In germline, CDR1 is SGHDN, CDR2 FVKESK. The CDR3 DNA sequence: TGTGCCAGGAGCTCCTACGAGCAGTACTTC. This sequence encodes CARSSYEQYF.

In the case of this clone: In the same sample, other DNA sequences code for this CDR3. J is TRBJ2-5 and V is TRBV27, with TRBD1 as a possible D gene (7 bases). CDR1 MNHEY and CDR2 SMNVEV come from the germline V gene (reference sequence). CDR3 length equals 14 residues. Trimming took 6 bases from V and 7 from J, leaving 18 bases between them. CDR3 coding DNA: TGTGCCAGCAGCGGACTAAAGGGGGCTCGGACCCAGTACTTC. Residues: CASSGLKGARTQYF.

The chain combines TRBV5-6 with TRBJ1-2; unclear D gene. The germline V gene encodes CDR1 SGHDT and CDR2 YYEEEE. V shed 0 bases and J shed 4 bases, with 1 base lying between them. The CDR3 has 11 amino acids. The CDR3 DNA reads TGTGCCAGCAGCTTGGCCTATGGCTACACCTTC. Its protein product is CASSLAYGYTF.

For the CDR3, the DNA is TGTGCCAGCAGCTACCGGGGGAGGCAAGAGACCCAGTACTTC. Translated: CASSYRGRQETQYF. The chain links TRBV5-4 to TRBJ2-5; D is possibly TRBD2 (6 bases). V was cut by 3 bases and J by 2 bases, with 11 bases left in between. The germline V gene encodes CDR1 SGHNT and CDR2 YYREEE (reference sequence). The CDR3 runs 14 residues.

V and J are TRBV5-8 and TRBJ2-1; D perhaps matches TRBD2 (6 bases). Germline CDR1 reads SGHTS; CDR2 reads YDEGEE. V was trimmed by 2 bases and J by 6 bases, leaving 24 bases between them. The CDR3 totals 18 residues. The CDR3: CASSFGAGSAPRINEQFF. The CDR3, as DNA: TGTGCCAGCAGCTTCGGGGCGGGATCGGCACCGCGGATCAATGAGCAGTTCTTC.

The chain couples TRBV18 to TRBJ2-3; TRBD2 matches 11 bases. Germline values: CDR1 KGHSH, CDR2 LQKENI. V was pared by 6 bases and J by 0 bases, with 2 bases of the junction left unmatched. This CDR3 is built from 15 residues. The DNA of the CDR3 is TGTGCCAGCTCCTGGACTAGCGGGAGCACAGATACGCAGTATTTT. Translation gives CASSWTSGSTDTQYF.

The CDR3 DNA reads as TGCGCCAGCAGCCAAGCCAGATCCGGGACAGGAAGCTACGAGCAGTACTTC. The encoded protein is CASSQARSGTGSYEQYF. V usage is TRBV4-3 and J usage is TRBJ2-7; 8 positions match TRBD1. The CDR3 is 17 residues long. The germline gives CDR1 LGHNA, CDR2 YSLEER. Trimming removed 1 base from V and 3 bases from J; junction bases left unmatched: 11.

The chain has TRBV5-1 and TRBJ2-3, with D unclear. There are 15 residues in the CDR3. CDR1 is SGHRS, CDR2 YFSETQ, per germline. Between the trimmed V and J ends, which lost 0 bases and 0 bases, there was a span of 8 bases. Written as DNA, the CDR3 is TGCGCCAGCAGCTTGGAGGCCCCTAGCACAGATACGCAGTATTTT. Protein sequence: CASSLEAPSTDTQYF.

V usage is TRBV27 and J usage is TRBJ1-1; no firm D call. V was shortened by 4 bases and J by 4 bases, with 13 bases between the two germline ends. This CDR3 has 14 residues. Per the germline V gene, CDR1 is MNHEY and CDR2 is SMNVEV (reference sequence). This CDR3 is CASSSQNLPTEAFF. Here the CDR3 DNA reads TGTGCCAGCAGTTCCCAAAACTTGCCCACTGAAGCTTTCTTT.

A remark on this clone: The junction shows a germline mismatch at one end, possibly a read error. The chain couples TRBV6-5 to TRBJ1-3, with D unresolved. Germline V gives CDR1 MNHEY, CDR2 SVGAGI. The CDR3 has 15 amino acids. CDR3 nucleotides: TGTGTCAGCAGTTCCCAGGTTACACCTGGAAACACCATATATTTT. It is translated as CVSSSQVTPGNTIYF.

The CDR3 nucleotides read TGTGCCAGCAGTTTAGGACAGGGGTTGAACGAGCAGTACTTC. Protein sequence: CASSLGQGLNEQYF. The chain combines TRBV27 with TRBJ2-7; 9 nucleotides align to TRBD1. CDR1 is MNHEY and CDR2 is SMNVEV in the germline V gene (reference sequence). The CDR3 spans 14 residues. V was pared by 2 bases and J by 5 bases, with 4 bases of the junction left unmatched.

This chain uses TRBV27 with TRBJ1-6; D gene unclear. The CDR3 spans 14 residues. From germline, CDR1 is MNHEY and CDR2 SMNVEV (reference sequence). V was pared by 8 bases and J by 0 bases, with 8 bases between. CDR3 loop: CASGRLSYNSPLHF. The CDR3 nucleotides are TGTGCCAGCGGAAGGCTCTCCTATAATTCACCCCTCCACTTT.

The V and J genes are TRBV7-9 and TRBJ1-1; D is uncertain. The germline V gene encodes CDR1 SEHNR and CDR2 FQNEAQ (reference sequence). V was clipped by 4 bases and J by 0 bases, with 3 bases between them. The CDR3 extends over 12 amino acids. The CDR3 reads CASSSMNTEAFF. CDR3 nucleotides: TGTGCCAGCAGCTCCATGAACACTGAAGCTTTCTTT.

V usage is TRBV10-1 and J usage is TRBJ2-1, with 8 bases matching TRBD2. The junction had 6 bases not matched to a gene; V was cut back by 3 bases and J by 2 bases. CDR3 size: 16 residues. CDR1 and CDR2 (germline): WNHNN, SYGVQD (reference sequence). CDR3 residues: CASSDPGREAYNEQFF. CDR3 nucleotide sequence: TGCGCCAGCAGTGATCCCGGGCGGGAGGCCTACAATGAGCAGTTCTTC.

The chain joins TRBV28 to TRBJ2-5, with D hard to call. Germline CDR1 MDHEN, CDR2 SYDVKM. This CDR3 has 13 amino acids. V lost 3 bases, J lost 6 bases, and 11 bases lay in between. CDR3 sequence reads: CASSLTSSKTQYF. CDR3 nucleotides: TGTGCCAGCAGTTTGACTTCCTCCAAGACCCAGTACTTC.

The V gene is TRBV5-1, the J gene TRBJ1-4; unclear D gene. The CDR3 spans 19 residues. The V end lost 4 bases, the J end lost 7 bases, and 29 bases lay between the germline ends. Looked up from germline, CDR1 is SGHRS and CDR2 is YFSETQ. The CDR3 DNA reads TGCGCCAGCAGCGCGAATTTGTCTCCAACCAAGGCGCGGGGTGAAAAACTGTTTTTT. It encodes CASSANLSPTKARGEKLFF. Based on the CDR3 plus reference TRBV5-1 and TRBJ1-4, the full variable domain is KAGVTQTPRYLIKTRGQQVTLSCSPISGHRSVSWYQQTPGQGLQFLFEYFSETQRNKGNFPGRFSGRQFSNSRSEMNVSTLELGDSALYLCASSANLSPTKARGEKLFFGSGTQLSVL.

V gene TRBV7-6 combines with J gene TRBJ2-1; either TRBD1 or TRBD2 may supply D (6 bases each). Germline CDR1 is SGHVS and CDR2 is FNYEAQ. CDR3 length: 16 residues. Trimming took 5 bases from V and 8 from J, leaving 22 bases between them. CDR3 amino acids: CASSPRGGPSSDEQFF. CDR3 DNA sequence: TGTGCCAGCAGCCCCCGTGGGGGGCCAAGCAGCGATGAGCAGTTCTTC.

The chain couples TRBV7-8 to TRBJ2-1, with TRBD2 matching 12 bases. The CDR3 spans 19 residues. V was clipped by 2 bases and J by 4 bases; unmatched bases: 12. CDR1 SGHVS and CDR2 FQNEAQ come from the germline V gene. CDR3 DNA: TGTGCCAGCAGCTTAATTCGACTAGCGGGAGTTTCGGGGTACAATGAGCAGTTCTTC. Encoded protein: CASSLIRLAGVSGYNEQFF.

This sequence joins TRBV15 and TRBJ1-1; D gene unclear. This CDR3 spans 18 amino acids. CDR1 LNHNV and CDR2 YYDKDF come from the germline V gene (reference sequence). V lost 0 bases and J lost 0, with 17 bases in between. The CDR3 protein is CATSRDYTGTDMNTEAFF. The CDR3 coding sequence is TGTGCCACCAGCAGAGATTATACTGGTACAGACATGAACACTGAAGCTTTCTTT.